The 8 T cell receptor beta chains below come from one sample, sequenced in a study of cytomegalovirus exposure and HLA in healthy donors. Primers: 60 Vbeta forward and 13 Jbeta reverse. Produced via immunoSEQ multiplex PCR; TCRdb's table is partial and in-frame only. The table includes approximately 110,000 clones, less than 20% detected once. The material sequenced was PBMCs. These receptors originate from a woman younger than 35 in good health and CMV-seronegative.

There are a few counts of this clone. V usage is TRBV7-3 and J usage is TRBJ2-6; a weak D match, TRBD1 (5 bases). CDR1 and CDR2 (germline): SGHTA, FQGTGA. V dropped 5 bases and J dropped 1 base, with 9 bases sitting between them. CDR3 length equals 15 residues. CDR3 loop: CASSPGSSGANVLTF. As DNA, the CDR3 is TGTGCCAGCAGCCCAGGGTCGTCTGGGGCCAACGTCCTGACTTTC.

The chain employs TRBV25-1 and TRBJ2-7; 10 nucleotides line up with TRBD1. CDR3 length: 14 amino acids. The junction had 3 bases not matched to a gene; V was cut back by 1 base and J by 6 bases. Germline CDR1 reads MGHDK; CDR2 reads SYGVNS. CDR3 nucleotides: TGTGCCAGCAGTGAATGGGACAGGGGCTCCGAGCAGTACTTC. This gives the protein CASSEWDRGSEQYF.

The chain is built from TRBV7-9 and TRBJ1-1, with D maybe TRBD1 (6 bases). Trimming cost V 5 bases and J 3 bases, with 13 bases left between them. The CDR3 loop spans 14 amino acids. CDR1 SEHNR and CDR2 FQNEAQ come from the germline V gene (reference sequence). The chain's CDR3 is CASSRPGGHTEAFF. The CDR3 DNA reads as TGTGCCAGCAGCCGCCCGGGGGGCCACACTGAAGCTTTCTTT.

This clone was observed a few times. The chain couples TRBV10-3 to TRBJ2-7, with 9 bases matching TRBD2. This CDR3 contains 13 residues. Trimming cost V 11 bases and J 0 bases; bases outside gene matches: 5. The germline V gene has CDR1 ENHRY and CDR2 SYGVKD. The CDR3: CAAASGDSYEQYF. CDR3 DNA: TGTGCCGCGGCTAGCGGGGACTCCTACGAGCAGTACTTC.

This clone was recorded a few times. The chain links TRBV29-1 to TRBJ2-7, with 9 bases identical to TRBD1. The CDR3 spans 11 residues. Looked up from germline, CDR1 is SQVTM and CDR2 is ANQGSEA. The J segment lost 2 bases and the V segment lost 7 bases, leaving 0 bases of the junction unmatched. DNA for the CDR3: TGCAGCGGACAGGGGGCCTACGAGCAGTACTTC. Encoded protein: CSGQGAYEQYF.

The chain is built from TRBV29-1 and TRBJ2-2; the match to TRBD2 covers 9 bases. CDR1 is SQVTM, CDR2 ANQGSEA, per germline. With 4 bases clipped from V and 1 base from J, the junction kept 1 base outside the gene matches. CDR3 size: 14 residues. In DNA form, the CDR3 reads TGCAGCGTTGGACTAGCGGTGAACACCGGGGAGCTGTTTTTT. Translation gives CSVGLAVNTGELFF.

In this sample, this clone turned up a few times. V is TRBV4-2 and J is TRBJ1-5; no definite D call. The V gene lost 0 bases and the J gene lost 3 bases, with 9 bases spanning the gap. Germline V gives CDR1 LGHNA, CDR2 YNFKEQ. The CDR3 consists of 15 residues. The CDR3 region is CASSQDLAVNQPQHF. CDR3 in DNA: TGTGCCAGCAGCCAAGATCTCGCAGTCAATCAGCCCCAGCATTTT.

With respect to this clone: A read error may account for a junction end that differs from germline. The sample contains more than one DNA sequence encoding this CDR3. This chain connects TRBV19 to TRBJ1-5, with TRBD1 matching over 7 bases. CDR1 LNHDA and CDR2 SQIVND come from the germline V gene (reference sequence). This CDR3 spans 13 amino acids. CDR3 protein: CASSTDRDQPQHF. The CDR3 nucleotides read TGTGCCAGTAGTACCGACAGGGATCAGCCCCAGCACTTT.